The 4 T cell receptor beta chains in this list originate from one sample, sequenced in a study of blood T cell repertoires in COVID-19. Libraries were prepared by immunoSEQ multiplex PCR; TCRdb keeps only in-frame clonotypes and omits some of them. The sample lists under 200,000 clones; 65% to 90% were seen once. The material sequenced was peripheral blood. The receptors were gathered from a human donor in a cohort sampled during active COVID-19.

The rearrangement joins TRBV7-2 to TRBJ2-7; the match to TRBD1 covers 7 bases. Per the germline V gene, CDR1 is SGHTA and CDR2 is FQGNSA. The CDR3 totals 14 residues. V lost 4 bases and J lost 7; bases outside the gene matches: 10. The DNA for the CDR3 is TGTGCCAGCAGCTCCCGACAGGGCTTAAAAGAGCAGTACTTC. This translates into CASSSRQGLKEQYF.

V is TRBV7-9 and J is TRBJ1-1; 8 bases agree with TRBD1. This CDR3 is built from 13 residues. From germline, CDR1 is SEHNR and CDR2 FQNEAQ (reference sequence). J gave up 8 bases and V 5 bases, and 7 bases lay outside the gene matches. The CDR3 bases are TGTGCCAGCAGCACAGGACAGGGACGAGAAGCTTTCTTT. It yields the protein CASSTGQGREAFF.

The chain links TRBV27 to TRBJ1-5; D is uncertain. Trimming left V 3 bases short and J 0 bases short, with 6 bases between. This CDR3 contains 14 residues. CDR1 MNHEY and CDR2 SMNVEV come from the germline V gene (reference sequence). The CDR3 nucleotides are TGTGCCAGCAGTTTCGGCGGTAGCAATCAGCCCCAGCATTTT. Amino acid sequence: CASSFGGSNQPQHF.

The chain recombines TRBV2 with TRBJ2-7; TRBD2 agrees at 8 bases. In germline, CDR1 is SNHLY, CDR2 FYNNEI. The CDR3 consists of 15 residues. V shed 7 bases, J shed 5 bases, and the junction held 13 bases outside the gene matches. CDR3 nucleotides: TGTGCCAGCAAAGGGAACGGGAGGGCCACCCACGAGCAGTACTTC. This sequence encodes CASKGNGRATHEQYF.